The 14 T cell receptor beta chains presented below share a single source sample, sequenced in a study of cytomegalovirus exposure and HLA in healthy donors. The PCR was carried out with 60 Vbeta primers and 13 Jbeta primers. The method was immunoSEQ multiplex PCR; TCRdb's version includes in-frame clones alone and lacks a portion of them. The sample carries around 130,000 clones, about 80% recorded once. Sequencing was done on a sample of PBMCs. These TCRs come from a woman aged 45-59 years in good health and CMV-seronegative.

This clone has just a few counts. The V and J genes are TRBV30 and TRBJ2-7; possibly TRBD1 for D (5 bases). From germline, CDR1 is GTSNPN and CDR2 SVGIG (reference sequence). Deletions cut 0 bases from V and 2 bases from J, with 8 bases between. The CDR3 spans 13 residues. The CDR3 nucleotides are TGTGCCTGGAGTGTACGACAGACCTACGAGCAGTACTTC. It codes for CAWSVRQTYEQYF.

This chain uses TRBV28 with TRBJ2-7; TRBD2 agrees at 9 bases. The CDR3 totals 16 residues. The germline CDR1 and CDR2 sequences are MDHEN and SYDVKM. Unmatched junction bases numbered 8, after V lost 2 bases and J lost 3 bases. The CDR3 DNA sequence: TGTGCCAGCAGTTTAGTTACTGGCGGGAGGGTCTACGAGCAGTACTTC. This sequence encodes CASSLVTGGRVYEQYF.

This clone occurred a few times. This sequence joins TRBV6-5 and TRBJ1-1, with 8 bases fitting TRBD1. This CDR3 is built from 13 residues. Germline CDR1 reads MNHEY; CDR2 reads SVGAGI. V gave up 6 bases and J gave up 5 bases; unmatched junction bases: 5. The CDR3 DNA sequence: TGTGCCAGCAGGCGGACAGGGTCAACTGAAGCTTTCTTT. It yields the protein CASRRTGSTEAFF.

This clone showed up just a few times. This sequence joins TRBV7-6 and TRBJ2-6; 7 bases agree with TRBD1. With V trimmed by 2 bases and J by 1 base, 5 bases remained unmatched. This CDR3 spans 17 amino acids. From germline, CDR1 is SGHVS and CDR2 FNYEAQ. CDR3 bases: TGTGCCAGCAGCTTACGAGGGGGCCTATCTGGGGCCAACGTCCTGACTTTC. Translated, it gives CASSLRGGLSGANVLTF.

About this clone: One junction end does not reproduce the germline sequence, and a read error may be involved. This chain connects TRBV29-1 to TRBJ1-2; tentatively, D is TRBD1 (6 bases). Germline-derived CDR1 and CDR2 are SQVTM and ANQGSEA. This CDR3 is built from 12 residues. The CDR3: CSVEDRNYGYPF. CDR3 bases: TGCAGCGTTGAGGACAGAAACTATGGCTACCCCTTC.

This sequence joins TRBV5-4 and TRBJ2-7; D possibly corresponds to TRBD2 (6 bases). Trimming shortened V by 1 base and J by 1 base, and 18 bases separated the two germline ends. Germline V gene lookup returns CDR1 SGHNT and CDR2 YYREEE (reference sequence). The CDR3 loop spans 17 amino acids. CDR3 sequence: CASSLPEVGGYSYEQYV. CDR3 in DNA: TGTGCCAGCAGCTTGCCCGAGGTGGGGGGATATTCCTACGAGCAGTACGTC.

This clone was counted between two and nine times. The CDR3 loop is CASSPLTREQETQYF. In DNA form, the CDR3 reads TGTGCCAGCAGTCCCCTAACGCGGGAACAAGAGACCCAGTACTTC. The chain employs TRBV27 and TRBJ2-5, with D possibly TRBD2 on 6 matching bases. CDR3 length equals 15 residues. Germline V gives CDR1 MNHEY, CDR2 SMNVEV (reference sequence). V gave up 5 bases and J gave up 2 bases, with 15 bases separating them.

The chain is built from TRBV6-6 and TRBJ1-1, with D possibly being TRBD1 (6 bases). This CDR3 contains 15 residues. Trimming pared 4 bases from V and 5 bases from J, leaving 17 bases between. Germline V CDR1 and CDR2: MNHNY, SVGAGI (reference sequence). The CDR3 spells CASSFAQGAQTEAFF. DNA of the CDR3: TGTGCCAGCAGTTTCGCACAGGGAGCTCAGACTGAAGCTTTCTTT.

V gene TRBV30 combines with J gene TRBJ1-1; no clear D. There are 10 residues in the CDR3. In germline, CDR1 is GTSNPN, CDR2 SVGIG (reference sequence). V was cut by 4 bases and J by 5 bases, with 5 bases left in between. The CDR3 bases are TGTGCCTGGATTATGACTGAAGCTTTCTTT. Translation: CAWIMTEAFF.

J is TRBJ2-2 and V is TRBV27; perhaps TRBD1 as D (6 bases). The CDR3 runs to 15 residues. V lost 5 bases to trimming and J lost 9 bases, with 19 bases between them. The V gene's germline CDR1 is MNHEY and CDR2 SMNVEV (reference sequence). CDR3: CASSPHQQGRRELFF. The CDR3 DNA follows: TGTGCCAGCAGTCCCCATCAACAGGGTAGAAGGGAGCTGTTTTTT.

CDR3 in amino acids: CASSQGLAGISGANVLTF. DNA for the CDR3: TGTGCCAGCAGTCAGGGACTAGCGGGGATCTCTGGGGCCAACGTCCTGACTTTC. This chain joins TRBV13 and TRBJ2-6; 13 nucleotides agree with TRBD2. The CDR3 is 18 residues long. Per the germline V gene, CDR1 is PRHDT and CDR2 is FYEKMQ (reference sequence). Unmatched junction bases numbered 5, after V lost 6 bases and J lost 0 bases.

The gene calls are TRBV5-1 and TRBJ1-1; 7 bases align to TRBD1. This CDR3 region has 20 residues. V lost 4 bases, J lost 4 bases, and 25 bases stayed unmatched. Germline lookup yields CDR1 SGHRS and CDR2 YFSETQ. CDR3: CASSQVPVGRGFLRGTEAFF. The CDR3 nucleotides are TGCGCCAGCAGCCAGGTCCCCGTGGGCAGGGGGTTTTTGAGGGGCACTGAAGCTTTCTTT.

The chain links TRBV5-4 to TRBJ2-1; 8 bases line up with TRBD2. Germline CDR1 and CDR2: SGHNT and YYREEE (reference sequence). The ends lost 1 base at V and 0 bases at J; junction bases unmatched: 0. This CDR3 is 15 amino acids long. The CDR3 DNA reads as TGTGCCAGCAGCTTGAGCGGGAGCTCCTACAATGAGCAGTTCTTC. It specifies CASSLSGSSYNEQFF.

This sequence joins TRBV9 and TRBJ2-5; 8 nucleotides line up with TRBD2. Unmatched junction bases numbered 10, after V lost 4 bases and J lost 5 bases. CDR1 is SGDLS and CDR2 is YYNGEE in the germline V gene. The CDR3 extends over 15 amino acids. CDR3 residues: CASSSAGGGGETQYF. The CDR3 DNA reads as TGTGCCAGCAGCTCCGCCGGGGGGGGTGGGGAGACCCAGTACTTC.